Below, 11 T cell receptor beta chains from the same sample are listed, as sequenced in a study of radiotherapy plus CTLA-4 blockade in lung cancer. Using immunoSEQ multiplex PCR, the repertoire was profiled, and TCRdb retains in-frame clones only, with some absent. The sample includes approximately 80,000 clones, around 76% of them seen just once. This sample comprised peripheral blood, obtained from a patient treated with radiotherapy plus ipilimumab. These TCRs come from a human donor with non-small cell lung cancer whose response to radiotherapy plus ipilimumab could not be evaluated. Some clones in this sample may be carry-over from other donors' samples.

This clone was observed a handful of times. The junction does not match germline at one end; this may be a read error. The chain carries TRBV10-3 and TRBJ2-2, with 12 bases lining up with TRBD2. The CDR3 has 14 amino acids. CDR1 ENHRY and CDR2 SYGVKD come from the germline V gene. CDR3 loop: CALRLAGDTGELFF. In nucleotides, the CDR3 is TGTGCCCTCAGACTAGCGGGGGACACCGGGGAGCTGTTTTTT.

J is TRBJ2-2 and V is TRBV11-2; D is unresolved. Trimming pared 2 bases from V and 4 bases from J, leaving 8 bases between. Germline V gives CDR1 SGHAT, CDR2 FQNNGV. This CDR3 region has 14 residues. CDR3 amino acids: CASSLSMATGELFF. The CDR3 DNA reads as TGTGCCAGCAGCTTATCGATGGCCACCGGGGAGCTGTTTTTT.

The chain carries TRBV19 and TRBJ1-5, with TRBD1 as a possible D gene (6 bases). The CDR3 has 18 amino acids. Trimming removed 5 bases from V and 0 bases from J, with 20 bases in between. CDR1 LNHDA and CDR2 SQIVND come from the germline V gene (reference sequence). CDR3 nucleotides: TGTGCCAGTAGTTTCGAAGCCGGGACATTATTTAGCAATCAGCCCCAGCATTTT. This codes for CASSFEAGTLFSNQPQHF.

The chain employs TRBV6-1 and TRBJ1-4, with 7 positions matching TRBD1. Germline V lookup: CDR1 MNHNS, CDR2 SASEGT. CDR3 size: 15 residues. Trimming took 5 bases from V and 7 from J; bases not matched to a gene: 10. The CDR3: CASSRWTGLGEKLFF. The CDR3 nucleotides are TGTGCCAGCAGTCGATGGACAGGCCTGGGTGAAAAACTGTTTTTT.

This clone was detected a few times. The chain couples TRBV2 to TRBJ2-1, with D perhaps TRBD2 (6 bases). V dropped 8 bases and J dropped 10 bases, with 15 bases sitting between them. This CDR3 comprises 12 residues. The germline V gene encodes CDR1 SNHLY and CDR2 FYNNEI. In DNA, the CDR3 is TGTGCCAGCCGGGACTCCCGGCCCGAGCAGTTCTTC. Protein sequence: CASRDSRPEQFF.

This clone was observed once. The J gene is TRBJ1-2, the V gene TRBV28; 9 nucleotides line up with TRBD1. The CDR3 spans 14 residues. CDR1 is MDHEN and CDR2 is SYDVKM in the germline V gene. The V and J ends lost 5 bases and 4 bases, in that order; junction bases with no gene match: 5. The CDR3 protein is CASSPLDRGYGYTF. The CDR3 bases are TGTGCCAGCAGTCCCCTGGACAGGGGCTATGGCTACACCTTC.

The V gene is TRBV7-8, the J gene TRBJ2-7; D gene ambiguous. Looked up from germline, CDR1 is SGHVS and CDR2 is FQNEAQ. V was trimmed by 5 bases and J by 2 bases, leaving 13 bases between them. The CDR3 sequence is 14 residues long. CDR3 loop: CASSARDVAYEQYF. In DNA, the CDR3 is TGTGCCAGCAGCGCCCGAGATGTAGCCTACGAGCAGTACTTC.

CDR3 sequence: CASSQDRVLYEQYF. DNA for the CDR3: TGCGCCAGCAGCCAAGACAGGGTCCTCTACGAGCAGTACTTC. The rearrangement uses TRBV4-3 and TRBJ2-7; maybe TRBD1 (5 bases). The length of the CDR3 is 14 residues. Trimming cost V 0 bases and J 3 bases, with 9 bases left between them. Germline V lookup: CDR1 LGHNA, CDR2 YSLEER.

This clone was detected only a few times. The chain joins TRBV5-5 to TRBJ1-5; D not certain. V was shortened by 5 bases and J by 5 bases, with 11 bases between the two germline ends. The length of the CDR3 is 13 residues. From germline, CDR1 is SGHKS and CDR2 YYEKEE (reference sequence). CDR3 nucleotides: TGTGCCAGCAGACGGACTGAGGATCAGCCCCAGCATTTT. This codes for CASRRTEDQPQHF.

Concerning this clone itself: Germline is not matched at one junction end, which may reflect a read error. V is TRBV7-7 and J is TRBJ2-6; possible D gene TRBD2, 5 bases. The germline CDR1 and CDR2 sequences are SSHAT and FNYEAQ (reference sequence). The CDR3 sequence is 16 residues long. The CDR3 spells CASSPRSASGANVLTF. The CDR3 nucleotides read TGTGCTAGCAGCCCTCGTAGCGCCTCTGGGGCCAACGTCCTGACTTTC.

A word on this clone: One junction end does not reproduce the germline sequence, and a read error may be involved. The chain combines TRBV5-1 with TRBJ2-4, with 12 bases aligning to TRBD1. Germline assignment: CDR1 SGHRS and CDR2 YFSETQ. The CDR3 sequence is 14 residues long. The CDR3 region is CASSVQGQGAVWDF. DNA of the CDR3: TGCGCCAGCTCAGTCCAGGGACAGGGGGCCGTTTGGGACTTC.